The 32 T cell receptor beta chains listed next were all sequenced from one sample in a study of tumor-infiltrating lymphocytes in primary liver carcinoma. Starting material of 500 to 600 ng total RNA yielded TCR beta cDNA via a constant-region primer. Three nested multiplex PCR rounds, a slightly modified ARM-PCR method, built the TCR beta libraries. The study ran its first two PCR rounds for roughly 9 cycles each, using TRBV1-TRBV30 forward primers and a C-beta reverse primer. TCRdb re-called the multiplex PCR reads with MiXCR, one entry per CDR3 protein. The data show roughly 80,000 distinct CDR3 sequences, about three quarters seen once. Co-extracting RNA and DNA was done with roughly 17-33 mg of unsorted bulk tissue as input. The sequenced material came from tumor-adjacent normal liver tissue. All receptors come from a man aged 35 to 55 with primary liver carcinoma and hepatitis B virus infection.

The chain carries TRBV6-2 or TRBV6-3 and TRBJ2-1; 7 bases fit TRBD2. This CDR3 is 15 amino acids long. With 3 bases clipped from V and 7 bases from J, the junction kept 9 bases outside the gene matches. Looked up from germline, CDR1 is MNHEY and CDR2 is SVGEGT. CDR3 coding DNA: TGTGCCAGCAGTTATACAACTAACGGGGGGAATGAGCAGTTCTTC. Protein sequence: CASSYTTNGGNEQFF.

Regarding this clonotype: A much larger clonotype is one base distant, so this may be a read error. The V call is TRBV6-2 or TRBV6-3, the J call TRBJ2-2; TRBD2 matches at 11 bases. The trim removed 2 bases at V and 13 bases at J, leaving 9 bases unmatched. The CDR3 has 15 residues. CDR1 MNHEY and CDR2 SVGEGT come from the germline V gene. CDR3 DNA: TGTGCCAGCAGTTACGCGCTAGCGGGAGGCGGGATGCTGTTTTTT. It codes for CASSYALAGGGMLFF.

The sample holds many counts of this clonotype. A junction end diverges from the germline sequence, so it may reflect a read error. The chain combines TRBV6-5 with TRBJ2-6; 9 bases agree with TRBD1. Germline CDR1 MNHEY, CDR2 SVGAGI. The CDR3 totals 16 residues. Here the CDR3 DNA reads TGTGCCAGCAGTCACGGGACAGGGACTGGGGCCAACGCCCTGACTTTC. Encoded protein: CASSHGTGTGANALTF.

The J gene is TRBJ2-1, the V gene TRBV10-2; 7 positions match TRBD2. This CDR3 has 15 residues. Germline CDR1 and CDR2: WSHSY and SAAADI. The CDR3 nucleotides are TGCGTCAGTCAACTTCTAACGGGAGGTTACAATGAGCAGTTCTTC. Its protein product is CVSQLLTGGYNEQFF.

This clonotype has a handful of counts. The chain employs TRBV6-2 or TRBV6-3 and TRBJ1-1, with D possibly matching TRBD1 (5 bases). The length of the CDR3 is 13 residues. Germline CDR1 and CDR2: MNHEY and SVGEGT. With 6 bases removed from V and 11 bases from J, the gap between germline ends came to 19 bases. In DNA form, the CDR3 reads TGTGCCAGCAGCCAAGGACAACAGTCGGAGGCTTTCTTT. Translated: CASSQGQQSEAFF.

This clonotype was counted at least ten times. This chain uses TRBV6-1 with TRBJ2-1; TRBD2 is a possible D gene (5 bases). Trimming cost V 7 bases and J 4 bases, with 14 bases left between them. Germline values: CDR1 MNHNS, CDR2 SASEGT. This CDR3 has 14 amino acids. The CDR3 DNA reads TGTGCCAGCAACCCAACCAGCGGATACAATGAGCAGTTCTTC. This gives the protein CASNPTSGYNEQFF.

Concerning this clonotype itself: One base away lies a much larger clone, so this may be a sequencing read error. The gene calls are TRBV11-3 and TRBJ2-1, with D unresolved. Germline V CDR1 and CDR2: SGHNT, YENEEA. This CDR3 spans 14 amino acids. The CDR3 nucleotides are TGTGCCAGCAGCTTAGGCGTCTCGAACAATGGGCAGTCCTTC. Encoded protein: CASSLGVSNNGQSF.

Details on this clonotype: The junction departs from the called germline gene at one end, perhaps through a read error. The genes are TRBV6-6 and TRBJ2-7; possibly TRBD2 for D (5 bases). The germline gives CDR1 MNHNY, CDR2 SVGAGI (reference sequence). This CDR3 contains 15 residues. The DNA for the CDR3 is TGTGCCAGCGGTCATGACACCTACGGGAACTACGAGCAGTACTTT. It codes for CASGHDTYGNYEQYF.

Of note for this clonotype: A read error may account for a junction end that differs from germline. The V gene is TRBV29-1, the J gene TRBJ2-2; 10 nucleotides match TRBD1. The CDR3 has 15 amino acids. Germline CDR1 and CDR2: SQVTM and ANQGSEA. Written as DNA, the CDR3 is TGCAGCGTTATAGGACAGGGGGATCACACTGGGGAGCTGTTTTTT. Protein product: CSVIGQGDHTGELFF.

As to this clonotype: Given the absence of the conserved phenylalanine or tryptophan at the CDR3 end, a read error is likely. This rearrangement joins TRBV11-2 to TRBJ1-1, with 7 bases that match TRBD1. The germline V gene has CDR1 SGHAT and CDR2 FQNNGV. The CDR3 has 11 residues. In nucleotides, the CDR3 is TGTGTCAGCAGCTGGGACAGACGGGCTTTCATT. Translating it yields CVSSWDRRAFI.

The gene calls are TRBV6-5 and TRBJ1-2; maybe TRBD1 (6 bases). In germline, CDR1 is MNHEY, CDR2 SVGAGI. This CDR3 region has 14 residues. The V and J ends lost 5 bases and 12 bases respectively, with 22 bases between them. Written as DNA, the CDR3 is TGTGCCAGCAGTCAGACAGGCAGGTCGGGAGGCCACACCTTC. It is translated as CASSQTGRSGGHTF.

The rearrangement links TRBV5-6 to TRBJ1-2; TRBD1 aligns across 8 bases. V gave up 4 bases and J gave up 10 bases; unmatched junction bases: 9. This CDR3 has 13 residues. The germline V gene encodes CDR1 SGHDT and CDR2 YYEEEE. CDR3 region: CASSMVGTGVYTF. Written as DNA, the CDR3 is TGTGCCAGCAGCATGGTCGGGACAGGAGTCTACACCTTC.

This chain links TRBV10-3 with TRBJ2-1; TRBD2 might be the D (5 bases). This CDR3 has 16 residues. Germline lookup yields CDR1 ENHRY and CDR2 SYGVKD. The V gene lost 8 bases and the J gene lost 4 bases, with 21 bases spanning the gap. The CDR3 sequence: CAISVTRAEGYNEQFF. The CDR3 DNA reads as TGTGCCATCTCAGTCACTAGGGCAGAAGGATACAATGAGCAGTTCTTC.

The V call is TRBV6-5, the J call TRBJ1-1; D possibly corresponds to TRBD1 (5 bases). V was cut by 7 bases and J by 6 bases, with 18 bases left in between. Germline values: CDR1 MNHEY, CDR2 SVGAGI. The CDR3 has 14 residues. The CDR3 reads CASTIATGGAEAFF. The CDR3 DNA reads TGTGCCAGCACTATAGCGACGGGGGGGGCTGAAGCTTTCTTT.

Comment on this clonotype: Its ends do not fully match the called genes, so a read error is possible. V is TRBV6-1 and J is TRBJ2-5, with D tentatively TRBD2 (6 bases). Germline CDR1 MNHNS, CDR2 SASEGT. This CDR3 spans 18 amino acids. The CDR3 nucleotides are TGTGCCAGCTACCGGGTGGGACTTTCCTACCTGGGGTACGAGATCCAGTACTTC. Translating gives CASYRVGLSYLGYEIQYF.

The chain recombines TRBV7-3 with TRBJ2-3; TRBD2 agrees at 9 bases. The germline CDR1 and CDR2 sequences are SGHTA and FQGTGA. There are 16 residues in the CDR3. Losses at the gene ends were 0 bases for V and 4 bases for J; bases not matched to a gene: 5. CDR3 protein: CASSLTGGRASDTQYF. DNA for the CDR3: TGTGCCAGCAGCTTAACTGGCGGGAGGGCCTCAGATACGCAGTATTTT.

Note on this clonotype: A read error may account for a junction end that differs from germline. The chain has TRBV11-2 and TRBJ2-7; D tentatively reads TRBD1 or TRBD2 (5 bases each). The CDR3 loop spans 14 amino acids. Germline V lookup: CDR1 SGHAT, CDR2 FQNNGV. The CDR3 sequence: CAGIIGTAAYEQYF. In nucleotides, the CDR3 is TGTGCCGGCATCATAGGGACGGCAGCCTACGAGCAGTACTTT.

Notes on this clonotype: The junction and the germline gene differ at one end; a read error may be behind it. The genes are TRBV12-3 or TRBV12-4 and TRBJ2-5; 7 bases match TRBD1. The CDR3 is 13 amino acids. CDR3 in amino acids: CVSSLAGTEIQYF. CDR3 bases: TGTGTCAGCAGTTTAGCAGGGACAGAGATCCAGTACTTC.

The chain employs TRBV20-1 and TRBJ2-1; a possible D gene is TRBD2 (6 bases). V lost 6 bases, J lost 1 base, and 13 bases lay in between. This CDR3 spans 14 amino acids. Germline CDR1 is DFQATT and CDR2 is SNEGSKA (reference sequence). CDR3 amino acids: CSAPGLGSYNEQFF. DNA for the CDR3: TGCAGTGCCCCGGGACTGGGATCCTACAATGAGCAGTTCTTC.

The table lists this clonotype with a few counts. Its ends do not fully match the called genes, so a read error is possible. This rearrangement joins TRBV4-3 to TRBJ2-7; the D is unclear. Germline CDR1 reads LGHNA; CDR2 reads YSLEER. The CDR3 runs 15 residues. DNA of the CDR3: TGCGCCAGCAGCCAAGATGTGGAGACTCCCTATGAGCAGTACTTC. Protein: CASSQDVETPYEQYF.

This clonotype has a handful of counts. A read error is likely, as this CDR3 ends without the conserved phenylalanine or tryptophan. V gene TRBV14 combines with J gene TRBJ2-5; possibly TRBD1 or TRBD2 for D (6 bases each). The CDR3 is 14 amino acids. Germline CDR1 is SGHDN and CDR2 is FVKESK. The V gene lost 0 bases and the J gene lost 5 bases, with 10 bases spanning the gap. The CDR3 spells CASSQDRRGETQYL. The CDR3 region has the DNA TGTGCCAGCAGCCAAGATAGGAGGGGGGAGACCCAGTACCTC.

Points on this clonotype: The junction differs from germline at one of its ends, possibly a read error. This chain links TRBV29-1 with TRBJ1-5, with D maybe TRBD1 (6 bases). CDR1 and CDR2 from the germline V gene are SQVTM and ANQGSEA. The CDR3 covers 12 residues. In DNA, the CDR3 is TGCAGCGTTGGACAGGCCAATCGGCCCCAGCATTTT. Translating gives CSVGQANRPQHF.

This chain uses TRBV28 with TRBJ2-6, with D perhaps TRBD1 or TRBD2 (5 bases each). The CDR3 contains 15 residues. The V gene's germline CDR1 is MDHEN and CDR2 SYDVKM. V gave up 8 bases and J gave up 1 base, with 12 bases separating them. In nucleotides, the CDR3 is TGTGCCAGCCATGTTGGGGGTTCTGGGGCCAACGTCCTGACTTTC. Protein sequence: CASHVGGSGANVLTF.

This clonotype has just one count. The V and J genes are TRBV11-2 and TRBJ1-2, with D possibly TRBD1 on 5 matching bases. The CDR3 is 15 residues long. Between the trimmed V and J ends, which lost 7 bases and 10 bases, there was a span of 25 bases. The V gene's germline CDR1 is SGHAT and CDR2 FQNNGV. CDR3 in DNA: TGTGCCAGCAACTATACAAGGGGCTCCTCCCCTGACTACACCTTC. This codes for CASNYTRGSSPDYTF.

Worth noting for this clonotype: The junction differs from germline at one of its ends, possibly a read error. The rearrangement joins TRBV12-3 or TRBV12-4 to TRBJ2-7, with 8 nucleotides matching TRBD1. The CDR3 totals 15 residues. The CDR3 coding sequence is TGTGCCAGCAGTCGGGGGACAGGCGGTCCCTATCTGCAGTATTTC. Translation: CASSRGTGGPYLQYF.

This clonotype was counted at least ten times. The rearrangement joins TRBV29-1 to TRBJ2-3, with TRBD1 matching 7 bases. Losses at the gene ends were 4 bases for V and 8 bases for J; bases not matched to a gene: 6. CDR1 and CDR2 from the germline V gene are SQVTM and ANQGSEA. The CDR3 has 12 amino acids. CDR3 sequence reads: CSVGAKGATQYF. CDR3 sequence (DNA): TGCAGCGTTGGTGCCAAGGGGGCTACGCAGTATTTT.

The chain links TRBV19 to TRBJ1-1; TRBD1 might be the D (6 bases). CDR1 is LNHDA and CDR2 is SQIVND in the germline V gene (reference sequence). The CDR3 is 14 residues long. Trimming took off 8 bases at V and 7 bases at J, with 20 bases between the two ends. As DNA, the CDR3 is TGTGCCAGTGGACAGCGGCCCCCGGACATTGAAGCTTTCTTT. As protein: CASGQRPPDIEAFF.

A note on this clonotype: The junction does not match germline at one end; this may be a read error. DNA for the CDR3: TGTGCCGGCAGCCCCTTACCGGACAGGGCCTACGAGCAGTATTTC. Its protein product is CAGSPLPDRAYEQYF. The J gene is TRBJ2-7, the V gene TRBV13; 8 bases agree with TRBD1. The CDR3 length is 15 residues. The germline CDR1 and CDR2 sequences are PRHDT and FYEKMQ (reference sequence). Drawing the rest from reference TRBV13 and TRBJ2-7, the complete variable domain is AAGVIQSPRHLIKEKRETATLKCYPIPRHDTVYWYQQGPGQDPQFLISFYEKMQSDKGSIPDRFSAQQFSDYHSELNMSSLELGDSALYFCAGSPLPDRAYEQYFGPGTRLTVT.

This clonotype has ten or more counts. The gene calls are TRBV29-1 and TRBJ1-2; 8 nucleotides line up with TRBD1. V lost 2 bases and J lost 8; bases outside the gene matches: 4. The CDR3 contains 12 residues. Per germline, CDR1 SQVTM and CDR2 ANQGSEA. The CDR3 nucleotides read TGCAGCGTTGAAAATACAGGGGGAGGCTACACCTTC. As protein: CSVENTGGGYTF. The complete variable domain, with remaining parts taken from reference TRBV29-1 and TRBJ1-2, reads SAVISQKPSRDICQRGTSLTIQCQVDSQVTMMFWYRQQPGQSLTLIATANQGSEATYESGFVIDKFPISRPNLTFSTLTVSNMSPEDSSIYLCSVENTGGGYTFGSGTRLTVV.

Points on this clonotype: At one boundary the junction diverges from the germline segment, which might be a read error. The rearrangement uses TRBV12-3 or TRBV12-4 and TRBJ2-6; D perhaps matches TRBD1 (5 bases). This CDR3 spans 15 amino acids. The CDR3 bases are TGTGCCAGCAGTTTACAGGTCGCTGGGGCCAGCGTCCTGGCTTTC. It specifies CASSLQVAGASVLAF.

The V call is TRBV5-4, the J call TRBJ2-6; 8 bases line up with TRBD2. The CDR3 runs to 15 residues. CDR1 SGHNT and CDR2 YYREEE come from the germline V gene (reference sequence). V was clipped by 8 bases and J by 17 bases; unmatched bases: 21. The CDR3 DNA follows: TGTGCCAGTAGCCTTGGACTAGCTGGGGCCAACCTCTTGACTTTC. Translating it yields CASSLGLAGANLLTF.

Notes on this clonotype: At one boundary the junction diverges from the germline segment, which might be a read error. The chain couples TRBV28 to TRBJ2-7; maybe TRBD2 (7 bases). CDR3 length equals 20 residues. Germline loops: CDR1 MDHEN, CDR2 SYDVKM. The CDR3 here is CASRAAIVIQGGRVAYVQYF. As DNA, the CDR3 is TGTGCCAGCAGAGCGGCTATCGTAATACAGGGTGGGAGGGTCGCGTACGTGCAGTACTTC. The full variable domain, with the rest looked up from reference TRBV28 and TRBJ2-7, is DVKVTQSSRYLVKRTGEKVFLECVQDMDHENMFWYRQDPGLGLRLIYFSYDVKMKEKGDIPEGYSVSREKKERFSLILESASTNQTSMYLCASRAAIVIQGGRVAYVQYFGPGTRLTVT.